These T cell receptor beta chains were read from a single sample in a study of identical twins. TCRdb ran MiXCR on the 5' RACE reads and lists one entry per CDR3 protein. Among around 1.7 million distinct CDR3 sequences listed, less than 35% were seen once. Sequencing was done on a sample of cord blood. These TCRs come from a newborn girl in good health. Both conserved end residues are part of each CDR3. The D gene is left open where the match is weak. Size tells how often a clone was seen (once, few, many) or the class of an expanded clone, and some rows leave it out.

d_gene: .; abundance: many; v_gene: TRBV27; j_gene: TRBJ2-4; CDR3nt: TGTGCCAGCAGTTTAGTGGCAGGGTTAGCCAAAAACATTCAGTACTTC; CDR3aa: CASSLVAGLAKNIQYF
d_gene: .; abundance: .; v_gene: TRBV2; j_gene: TRBJ2-7; CDR3nt: TGTGCCAGCAGTGAACAGAGGCAGGGGTCGTACTTC; CDR3aa: CASSEQRQGSYF
d_gene: .; abundance: many; v_gene: TRBV9; j_gene: TRBJ1-4; CDR3nt: TGTGCCAGCAGCCCAGACGGACGGGTGACTAATGAAAAACTGTTTTTT; CDR3aa: CASSPDGRVTNEKLFF
d_gene: TRBD1; abundance: few; v_gene: TRBV5-1; j_gene: TRBJ1-1; CDR3nt: TGCGCCAGCTTGCCCCGGGGACAGGGGCGGACTGAAGCTTTCTTT; CDR3aa: CASLPRGQGRTEAFF
d_gene: .; abundance: .; v_gene: TRBV4-2; j_gene: TRBJ2-5; CDR3nt: TGTGCCAGCAGCCAAGTGGTAGTCGGCCAAGAGACCCAGTACTTC; CDR3aa: CASSQVVVGQETQYF
d_gene: TRBD1; abundance: .; v_gene: TRBV5-1; j_gene: TRBJ1-1; CDR3nt: TGCGCCGGCAGCTTGGGGCGACAGGGGGCGCGCTCCACTGAAGCTTTCTTT; CDR3aa: CAGSLGRQGARSTEAFF
d_gene: .; abundance: .; v_gene: TRBV10-1; j_gene: TRBJ1-5; CDR3nt: TGCGCCATCCTTTCAGACAGAGGCAATCAGCCCCAGCATTTT; CDR3aa: CAILSDRGNQPQHF
d_gene: .; abundance: .; v_gene: TRBV19; j_gene: TRBJ2-2; CDR3nt: TGTGCCAGTAGTAACCGGGACAACACCGGGGAGCTGTTTTTT; CDR3aa: CASSNRDNTGELFF
d_gene: TRBD2; abundance: few; v_gene: TRBV9; j_gene: TRBJ2-2; CDR3nt: TGTGCCAGCAGCCCCGCGACTAGCCGGAACACCGGGGAGCTGTTTTTT; CDR3aa: CASSPATSRNTGELFF
d_gene: .; abundance: few; v_gene: TRBV10-1; j_gene: TRBJ2-5; CDR3nt: TGCGCCATCTTGGTAGACCAGACTGGAGAGACCCAGTACTTC; CDR3aa: CAILVDQTGETQYF
d_gene: .; abundance: few; v_gene: TRBV4-2; j_gene: TRBJ1-4; CDR3nt: TGTGCCAGCAGGGCCCAGGGAGGGGAAAAACTGTTTTTT; CDR3aa: CASRAQGGEKLFF
d_gene: TRBD1; abundance: .; v_gene: TRBV6-2/TRBV6-3; j_gene: TRBJ1-6; CDR3nt: TGTGCCAGCAGCAACTACAGGGGTCTTTCACCCCTCCACTTT; CDR3aa: CASSNYRGLSPLHF
d_gene: .; abundance: .; v_gene: TRBV2; j_gene: TRBJ1-5; CDR3nt: TGTGCCAGCAGTGAACCACAGGTCCCCAATCAGCCCCAGCATTTT; CDR3aa: CASSEPQVPNQPQHF
d_gene: .; abundance: .; v_gene: TRBV19; j_gene: TRBJ2-1; CDR3nt: TGTGCCAGTAGTATAGCGGACAATGAGCAGTTCTTC; CDR3aa: CASSIADNEQFF
d_gene: .; abundance: .; v_gene: TRBV5-1; j_gene: TRBJ2-6; CDR3nt: TGCGCCAGCAGCTTATGGAGGGATTACTCTGGGGCCAACGTCCTGACTTTC; CDR3aa: CASSLWRDYSGANVLTF
d_gene: TRBD2; abundance: few; v_gene: TRBV12-3/TRBV12-4; j_gene: TRBJ2-3; CDR3nt: TGTGCCAGCAGATCCTTCACTCCCGGGGGGGATACGCAGTATTTT; CDR3aa: CASRSFTPGGDTQYF
d_gene: .; abundance: .; v_gene: TRBV14; j_gene: TRBJ2-5; CDR3nt: TGTGCCAGCAGCCCGAGACAGGCCGTTCAAGGGACCCAGTACTTC; CDR3aa: CASSPRQAVQGTQYF
d_gene: TRBD1; abundance: few; v_gene: TRBV25-1; j_gene: TRBJ2-5; CDR3nt: TGTGCCAGCAGTGAAGTAAAGACAGGGGGGGAGACCCAGTACTTC; CDR3aa: CASSEVKTGGETQYF
d_gene: TRBD2; abundance: .; v_gene: TRBV11-2; j_gene: TRBJ2-7; CDR3nt: TGTGCCAGCAGCGCGACTAGCGGGACTATATACGAGCAGTACTTC; CDR3aa: CASSATSGTIYEQYF
d_gene: .; abundance: .; v_gene: TRBV24-1; j_gene: TRBJ2-7; CDR3nt: TGTGCCACCGCTACTAGCTACTCCTACAATGAGCAGTACTTC; CDR3aa: CATATSYSYNEQYF
d_gene: .; abundance: .; v_gene: TRBV28; j_gene: TRBJ1-2; CDR3nt: TGTGCCAGCAGCCACCCTTCCGGCTACACCTTC; CDR3aa: CASSHPSGYTF
d_gene: .; abundance: .; v_gene: TRBV20-1; j_gene: TRBJ1-5; CDR3nt: TGCAGTGCTAGTGAGACAGGAAAGCCCCAGCATTTT; CDR3aa: CSASETGKPQHF
d_gene: TRBD2; abundance: few; v_gene: TRBV2; j_gene: TRBJ2-3; CDR3nt: TGTGCCAGCGGGGGACTAGCGGGAATCCTCACAGATACGCAGTATTTT; CDR3aa: CASGGLAGILTDTQYF
d_gene: .; abundance: .; v_gene: TRBV5-1; j_gene: TRBJ1-1; CDR3nt: TGCGCCAGCAAACCGGGACCCCGTGGAGTGCCGAACACTGAAGCTTTCTTT; CDR3aa: CASKPGPRGVPNTEAFF
d_gene: TRBD1; abundance: few; v_gene: TRBV7-9; j_gene: TRBJ1-5; CDR3nt: TGTGCCAGCAGCTTAGCCCGACAGGGGGATCCCCAGCATTTT; CDR3aa: CASSLARQGDPQHF
d_gene: .; abundance: .; v_gene: TRBV2; j_gene: TRBJ1-5; CDR3nt: TGTGCCAGCAGTGATTCGTGGATGAGATACAGGCGAGGGCGTAATCAGCCCCAGCATTTT; CDR3aa: CASSDSWMRYRRGRNQPQHF
d_gene: .; abundance: .; v_gene: TRBV9; j_gene: TRBJ2-3; CDR3nt: TGTGCCAGCAGCGTAGTAGGCACAGGGAGCCCAGATACGCAGTATTTT; CDR3aa: CASSVVGTGSPDTQYF
d_gene: .; abundance: .; v_gene: TRBV29-1; j_gene: TRBJ2-7; CDR3nt: TGCAGCGTAAAAGGGCACGAGCAGTACTTC; CDR3aa: CSVKGHEQYF
d_gene: TRBD2; abundance: .; v_gene: TRBV4-1; j_gene: TRBJ2-1; CDR3nt: TGCGCCAGCAGCCAAGTGGGGCGGGGGGGCCGCAATGAGCAGTTCTTC; CDR3aa: CASSQVGRGGRNEQFF